These 9 T cell receptor beta chains came from one sample sequenced in a study of T cells after yellow fever vaccination. One entry per CDR3 protein results from TCRdb running MiXCR on the 5' RACE reads. This table has about 300,000 distinct CDR3 sequences, approximately 10% appearing once. The sequences come from CD4+ T cells sorted from PBMCs, collected 5 days after the yellow fever booster vaccination. The receptor set was obtained from a man aged 18 to 30 who received the YFV17D yellow fever vaccine.

Ten or more counts support this clonotype. The chain has TRBV29-1 and TRBJ1-5; no clear D gene. With 4 bases removed from V and 3 bases from J, the gap between germline ends came to 7 bases. Germline V CDR1 and CDR2: SQVTM, ANQGSEA. The CDR3 has 12 residues. The CDR3 bases are TGCAGCGTTGCTGGGAACAATCAGCCCCAGCATTTT. Residues: CSVAGNNQPQHF. Looking up the rest from reference TRBV29-1 and TRBJ1-5 gives the full variable domain: SAVISQKPSRDICQRGTSLTIQCQVDSQVTMMFWYRQQPGQSLTLIATANQGSEATYESGFVIDKFPISRPNLTFSTLTVSNMSPEDSSIYLCSVAGNNQPQHFGDGTRLSIL.

V is TRBV18 and J is TRBJ2-7; 10 bases line up with TRBD2. The CDR3 runs to 16 residues. After removal of 3 bases from V and 3 bases from J, the junction contained 8 bases not matched to a gene. Germline assignment: CDR1 KGHSH and CDR2 LQKENI. CDR3 nucleotide sequence: TGTGCCAGCTCACCGAGAGGGACTAGCGTCGGCTACGAGCAGTACTTC. Its protein is CASSPRGTSVGYEQYF.

V usage is TRBV5-6 and J usage is TRBJ2-7; TRBD1 agrees at 7 bases. The length of the CDR3 is 15 residues. The V segment lost 0 bases and the J segment 2 bases; nucleotides outside the gene matches: 5. CDR1 SGHDT and CDR2 YYEEEE come from the germline V gene. CDR3 coding DNA: TGTGCCAGCAGCTTGGCCCAGACAGGGACCTACGAGCAGTACGTC. Its translation is CASSLAQTGTYEQYV.

This sequence joins TRBV9 and TRBJ2-2, with unresolved D. Looked up from germline, CDR1 is SGDLS and CDR2 is YYNGEE. Trimming stripped 3 bases from V and 7 bases from J, with 10 bases between. The CDR3 is 13 amino acids. The CDR3 bases are TGTGCCAGCAGCGAAAGGGCAGGCGGGGAGCTGTTTTTT. This sequence encodes CASSERAGGELFF.

CDR3 nucleotides: TGTGCCAGCTCACTTATACGTAGCGGGACCGCGAACACCGGGGAGCTGTTTTTT. Translating it yields CASSLIRSGTANTGELFF. This chain links TRBV18 with TRBJ2-2; 8 bases are a match to TRBD2. After removal of 4 bases from V and 0 bases from J, the junction contained 10 bases not matched to a gene. Germline lookup yields CDR1 KGHSH and CDR2 LQKENI. The length of the CDR3 is 18 residues.

This clonotype has ten or more counts. The gene calls are TRBV11-2 and TRBJ2-2; TRBD1 might be the D (6 bases). Germline CDR1 and CDR2: SGHAT and FQNNGV. V lost 4 bases, J lost 9 bases, and 18 bases lay in between. CDR3 length: 15 residues. The CDR3 coding sequence is TGTGCCAGCAGCTCAACCTCGACAGGTAGCCGGGAGCTGTTTTTT. Translation gives CASSSTSTGSRELFF.

This CDR3 is CASSPNRGQGLNEKLFF. CDR3 bases: TGCGCCAGCAGCCCTAACCGCGGACAGGGGCTTAATGAAAAACTGTTTTTT. The chain links TRBV5-1 to TRBJ1-4; 9 positions agree with TRBD1. CDR1 is SGHRS, CDR2 YFSETQ, per germline. This CDR3 is built from 17 residues. V gave up 4 bases and J gave up 4 bases; unmatched junction bases: 11.

This clonotype was counted between two and nine times. J is TRBJ2-2 and V is TRBV18; 7 bases map to TRBD1. Germline V gene lookup returns CDR1 KGHSH and CDR2 LQKENI. The CDR3 is 21 amino acids. Trimming cost V 4 bases and J 0 bases; bases outside gene matches: 20. CDR3 loop: CASSRAETRGRFLSNTGELFF. CDR3 coding DNA: TGTGCCAGCTCACGTGCGGAAACGAGGGGGCGGTTCTTGTCGAACACCGGGGAGCTGTTTTTT.

This CDR3 reads CASSRVLGGGRNTEAFF. For the CDR3, the DNA is TGTGCCAGCAGCCGTGTTTTGGGGGGCGGACGGAACACTGAAGCTTTCTTT. J is TRBJ1-1 and V is TRBV7-9; D might be TRBD1 (6 bases). The V and J ends lost 5 bases and 1 base respectively, with 20 bases between them. CDR1 and CDR2 from the germline V gene are SEHNR and FQNEAQ (reference sequence). CDR3 size: 17 residues.